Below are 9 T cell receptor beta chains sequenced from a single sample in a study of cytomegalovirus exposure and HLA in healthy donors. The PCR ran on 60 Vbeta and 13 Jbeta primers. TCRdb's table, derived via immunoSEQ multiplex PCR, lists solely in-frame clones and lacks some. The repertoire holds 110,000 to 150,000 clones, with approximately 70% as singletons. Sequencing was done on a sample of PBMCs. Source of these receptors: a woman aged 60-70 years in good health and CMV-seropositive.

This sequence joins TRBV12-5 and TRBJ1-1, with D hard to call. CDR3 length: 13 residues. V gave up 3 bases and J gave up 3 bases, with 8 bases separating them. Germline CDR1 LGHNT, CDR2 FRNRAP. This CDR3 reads CASGLGGDTEAFF. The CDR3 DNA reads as TGTGCTAGTGGTTTAGGCGGGGACACTGAAGCTTTCTTT.

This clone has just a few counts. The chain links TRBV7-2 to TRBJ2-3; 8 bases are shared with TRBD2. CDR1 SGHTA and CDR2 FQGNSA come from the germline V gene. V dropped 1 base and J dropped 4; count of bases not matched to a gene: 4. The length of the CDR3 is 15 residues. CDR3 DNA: TGTGCCAGCAGCTTAGACGGGAGGGACGCAGATACGCAGTATTTT. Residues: CASSLDGRDADTQYF.

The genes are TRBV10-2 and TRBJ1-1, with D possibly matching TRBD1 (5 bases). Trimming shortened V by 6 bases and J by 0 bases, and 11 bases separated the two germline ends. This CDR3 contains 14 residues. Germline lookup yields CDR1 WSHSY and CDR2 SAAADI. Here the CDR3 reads CASREGGVNTEAFF. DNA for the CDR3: TGCGCCAGCAGGGAAGGAGGGGTGAACACTGAAGCTTTCTTT.

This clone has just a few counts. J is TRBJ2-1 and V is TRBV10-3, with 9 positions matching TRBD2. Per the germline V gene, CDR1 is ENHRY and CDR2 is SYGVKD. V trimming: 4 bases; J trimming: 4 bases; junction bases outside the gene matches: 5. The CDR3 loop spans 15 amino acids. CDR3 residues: CAISGQTSGYNEQFF. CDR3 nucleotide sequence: TGTGCCATCAGTGGTCAGACTAGCGGATACAATGAGCAGTTCTTC.

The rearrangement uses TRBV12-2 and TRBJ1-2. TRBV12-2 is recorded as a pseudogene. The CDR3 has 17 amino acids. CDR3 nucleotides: TGTGCAAGTCGCTTAGGGAGGCCCCATCCAGCTAACTATGGCTACACCTTC. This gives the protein CASRLGRPHPANYGYTF.

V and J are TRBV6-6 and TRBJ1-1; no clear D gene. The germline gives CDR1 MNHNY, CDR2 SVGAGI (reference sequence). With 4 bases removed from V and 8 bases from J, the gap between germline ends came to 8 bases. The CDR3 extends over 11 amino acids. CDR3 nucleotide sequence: TGTGCCAGCAGTTCCAAACAGGAAGCTTTCTTT. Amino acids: CASSSKQEAFF.

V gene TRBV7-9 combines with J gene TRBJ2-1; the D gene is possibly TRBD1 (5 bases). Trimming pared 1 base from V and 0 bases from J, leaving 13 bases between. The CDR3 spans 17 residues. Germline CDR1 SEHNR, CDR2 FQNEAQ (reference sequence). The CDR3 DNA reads TGTGCCAGCAGCTTAGGTAGCCAGGGTGGCTCCTACAATGAGCAGTTCTTC. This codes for CASSLGSQGGSYNEQFF.

CDR3 amino acids: CASSLRTAANTGELFF. The CDR3 nucleotides read TGTGCCAGCAGCTTAAGAACAGCAGCGAACACCGGGGAGCTGTTTTTT. The chain joins TRBV11-3 to TRBJ2-2; D gene ambiguous. Per germline, CDR1 SGHNT and CDR2 YENEEA. CDR3 length: 16 residues. The germline V and J ends were trimmed by 2 bases and 0 bases, with 10 bases remaining between them.

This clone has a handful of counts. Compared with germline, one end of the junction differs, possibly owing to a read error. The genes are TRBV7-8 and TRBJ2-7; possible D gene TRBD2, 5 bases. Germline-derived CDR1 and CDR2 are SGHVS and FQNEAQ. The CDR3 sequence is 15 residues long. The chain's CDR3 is CASSLLASASYEQHF. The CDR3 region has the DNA TGTGCCAGCAGCTTACTAGCCAGCGCATCCTACGAGCAGCACTTC.